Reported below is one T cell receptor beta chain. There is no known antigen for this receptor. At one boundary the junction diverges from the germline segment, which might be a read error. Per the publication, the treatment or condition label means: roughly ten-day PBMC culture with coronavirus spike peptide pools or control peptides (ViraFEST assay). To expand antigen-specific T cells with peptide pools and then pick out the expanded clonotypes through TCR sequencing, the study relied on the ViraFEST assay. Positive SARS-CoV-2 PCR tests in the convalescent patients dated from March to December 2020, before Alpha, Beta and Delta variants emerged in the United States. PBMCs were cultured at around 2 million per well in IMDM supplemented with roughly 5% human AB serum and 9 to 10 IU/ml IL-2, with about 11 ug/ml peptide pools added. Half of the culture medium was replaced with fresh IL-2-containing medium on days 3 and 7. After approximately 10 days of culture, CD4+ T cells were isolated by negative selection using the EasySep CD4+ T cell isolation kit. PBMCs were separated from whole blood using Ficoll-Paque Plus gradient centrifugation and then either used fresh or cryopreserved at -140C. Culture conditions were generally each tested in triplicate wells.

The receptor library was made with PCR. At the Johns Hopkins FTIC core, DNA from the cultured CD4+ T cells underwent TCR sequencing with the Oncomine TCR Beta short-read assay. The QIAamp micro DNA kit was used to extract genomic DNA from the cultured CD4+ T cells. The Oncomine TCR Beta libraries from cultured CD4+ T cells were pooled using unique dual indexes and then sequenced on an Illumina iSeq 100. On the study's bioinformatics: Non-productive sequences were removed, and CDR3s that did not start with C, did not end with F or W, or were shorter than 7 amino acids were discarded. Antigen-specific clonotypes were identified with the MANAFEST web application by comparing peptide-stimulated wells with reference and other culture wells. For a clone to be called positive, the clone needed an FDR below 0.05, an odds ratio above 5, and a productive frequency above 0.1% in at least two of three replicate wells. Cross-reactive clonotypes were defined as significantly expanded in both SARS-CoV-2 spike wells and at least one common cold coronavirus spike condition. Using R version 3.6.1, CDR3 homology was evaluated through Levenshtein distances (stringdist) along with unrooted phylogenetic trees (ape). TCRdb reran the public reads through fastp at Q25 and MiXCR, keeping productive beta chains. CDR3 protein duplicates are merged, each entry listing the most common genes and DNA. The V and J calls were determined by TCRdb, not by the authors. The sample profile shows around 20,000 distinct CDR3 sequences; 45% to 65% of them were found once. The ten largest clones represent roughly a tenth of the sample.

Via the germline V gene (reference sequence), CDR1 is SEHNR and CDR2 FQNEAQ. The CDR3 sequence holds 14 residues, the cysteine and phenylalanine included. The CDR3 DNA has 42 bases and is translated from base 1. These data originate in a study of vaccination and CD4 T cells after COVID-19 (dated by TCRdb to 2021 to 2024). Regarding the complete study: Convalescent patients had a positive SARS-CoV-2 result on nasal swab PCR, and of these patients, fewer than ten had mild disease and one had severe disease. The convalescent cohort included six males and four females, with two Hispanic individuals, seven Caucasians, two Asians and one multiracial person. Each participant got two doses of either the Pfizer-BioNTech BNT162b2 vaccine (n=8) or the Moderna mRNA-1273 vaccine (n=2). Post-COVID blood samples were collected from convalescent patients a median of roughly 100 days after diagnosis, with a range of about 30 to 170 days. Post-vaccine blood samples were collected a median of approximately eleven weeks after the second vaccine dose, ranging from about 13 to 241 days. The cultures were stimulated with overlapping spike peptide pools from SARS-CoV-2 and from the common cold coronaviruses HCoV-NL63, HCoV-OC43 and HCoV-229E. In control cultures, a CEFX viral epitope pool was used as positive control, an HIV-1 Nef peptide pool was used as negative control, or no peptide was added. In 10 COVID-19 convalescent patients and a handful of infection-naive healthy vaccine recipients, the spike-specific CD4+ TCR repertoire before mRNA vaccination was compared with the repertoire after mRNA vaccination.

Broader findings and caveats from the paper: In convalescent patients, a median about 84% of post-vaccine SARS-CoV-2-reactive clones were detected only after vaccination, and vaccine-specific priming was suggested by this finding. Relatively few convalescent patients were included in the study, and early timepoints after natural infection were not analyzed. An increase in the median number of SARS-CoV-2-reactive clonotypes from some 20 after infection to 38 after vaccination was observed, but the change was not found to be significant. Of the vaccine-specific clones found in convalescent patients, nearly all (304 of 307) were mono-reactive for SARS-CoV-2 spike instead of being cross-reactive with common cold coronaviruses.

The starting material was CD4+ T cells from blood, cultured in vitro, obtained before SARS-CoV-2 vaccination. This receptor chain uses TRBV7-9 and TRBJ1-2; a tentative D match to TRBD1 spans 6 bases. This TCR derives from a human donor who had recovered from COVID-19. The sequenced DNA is TGTGCCAGCAGCCCGTCAGGGGCTCGGTATGGCCACACCTTC. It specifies CASSPSGARYGHTF.